This T cell receptor (beta chain) was captured in a study of neurological immune-mediated disorders. CDR3 length equals 16 residues. V trimming: 1 base; J trimming: 5 bases; junction bases outside the gene matches: 9. Per germline, CDR1 SEHNR and CDR2 FQNEAQ (reference sequence). Many counts were recorded for this clonotype. The cDNA was produced through 5'RACE with 10-nucleotide random UMIs. TCRdb reanalysed the 5' RACE reads using MiXCR and keeps one entry per CDR3 protein. This sample carries roughly 60,000 distinct CDR3 sequences, about an eighth of them seen once, and the ten largest clones take 1.5% to 2%.

The sample comprised PBMCs. The receptor was isolated from a man aged 60 to 75 in good health. This chain links TRBV7-9 with TRBJ2-5, with TRBD2 identical over 8 bases. In nucleotides, the CDR3 is TGTGCCAGCAGCTTAGGAGCTGCGGGGGGATCCGAGACCCAGTACTTC. Translating it yields CASSLGAAGGSETQYF.